The 27 T cell receptor beta chains presented below share a single source sample, sequenced in a study of T cell changes during pregnancy in multiple sclerosis (dated 2019 in TCRdb). Libraries were made using the immunoSEQ multiplex PCR assay. As stored in TCRdb, this immuneACCESS dataset retains in-frame rearrangements with V and J assigned. A fraction of the clones does not appear; measured against another copy, unresolved V genes explain less than half of the discrepancy, and the remainder lacks a known reason. A total of around 30,000 clones appear in this sample, 85% to 90% of them only once. Over 0.5% of the sample rests with the top ten. The sequencing used CD4+ T cells from peripheral blood mononuclear cells, collected in the third trimester of pregnancy. These receptors all come from a female donor in good health, enrolled as a control in a pregnancy study.

CDR3 sequence: CACSSPGLARTGELFF. The CDR3 bases are TGTGCCTGTTCCTCCCCGGGACTAGCGCGGACCGGGGAGCTGTTTTTT. This chain links TRBV30 with TRBJ2-2; 10 bases are shared with TRBD2. In germline, CDR1 is GTSNPN, CDR2 SVGIG (reference sequence). J gave up 5 bases and V 6 bases, and 12 bases lay outside the gene matches. CDR3 length: 16 amino acids.

The rearrangement links TRBV5-4 to TRBJ2-7, with 7 bases that match TRBD2. CDR3 length equals 16 residues. The germline CDR1 and CDR2 sequences are SGHNT and YYREEE (reference sequence). Unmatched junction bases numbered 11, after V lost 4 bases and J lost 1 base. In nucleotides, the CDR3 is TGTGCCAGCAGCCGTAAGCTAGCGGCGGAATCCTACGAGCAGTACTTC. Amino acid sequence: CASSRKLAAESYEQYF.

This chain uses TRBV27 with TRBJ1-1; D gene unclear. There are 14 residues in the CDR3. Trimming took 3 bases from V and 4 from J, leaving 12 bases between them. The germline gives CDR1 MNHEY, CDR2 SMNVEV (reference sequence). The CDR3 DNA follows: TGTGCCAGCAGTTTTCTTCTGGAGAGCACTGAAGCTTTCTTT. It yields the protein CASSFLLESTEAFF.

J is TRBJ1-5 and V is TRBV7-2; no clear D gene. The CDR3 length is 15 residues. Germline CDR1 is SGHTA and CDR2 is FQGNSA. Trimming shortened V by 3 bases and J by 4 bases, and 13 bases separated the two germline ends. The CDR3 sequence is CASSLGGVSNQPQHF. CDR3 nucleotides: TGTGCCAGCAGCTTGGGCGGGGTATCGAATCAGCCCCAGCATTTT.

For the CDR3, the DNA is TGTGCCAGCAGTTTAGCAGGGTGGTGGGGCCTGCAGTACTTC. Translated, it gives CASSLAGWWGLQYF. This chain links TRBV27 with TRBJ2-4, with D perhaps TRBD1 (5 bases). The length of the CDR3 is 14 residues. From germline, CDR1 is MNHEY and CDR2 SMNVEV (reference sequence). Trimming shortened V by 2 bases and J by 13 bases, and 18 bases separated the two germline ends.

The chain links TRBV19 to TRBJ2-1; 9 nucleotides line up with TRBD1. There are 14 residues in the CDR3. Germline trimming cut 3 bases from V and 6 bases from J; bases unmatched to any gene: 3. Germline lookup yields CDR1 LNHDA and CDR2 SQIVND (reference sequence). This CDR3 is CASSMGTGFNEQFF. CDR3 nucleotide sequence: TGTGCCAGTAGTATGGGGACAGGGTTCAATGAGCAGTTCTTC.

This sequence joins TRBV11-2 and TRBJ1-1; D gene uncertain. V was trimmed by 5 bases and J by 4 bases, leaving 11 bases between them. This CDR3 comprises 13 residues. Germline-derived CDR1 and CDR2 are SGHAT and FQNNGV. The DNA of the CDR3 is TGTGCCAGCAGCCGGTCGGGTGGCACTGAAGCTTTCTTT. It yields the protein CASSRSGGTEAFF.

The J gene is TRBJ2-7, the V gene TRBV5-1; TRBD1 agrees at 10 bases. V lost 4 bases to trimming and J lost 3 bases; unmatched junction nucleotides: 7. From germline, CDR1 is SGHRS and CDR2 YFSETQ. CDR3 length: 15 residues. The CDR3 DNA is TGCGCCAGCAGCGACAGGGGGCGCTGGAACTACGAGCAGTACTTC. Its protein product is CASSDRGRWNYEQYF.

The chain combines TRBV6-6 with TRBJ2-3, with 12 bases identical to TRBD2. This CDR3 contains 16 residues. V was pared by 2 bases and J by 10 bases, with 10 bases of the junction left unmatched. Germline V CDR1 and CDR2: MNHNY, SVGAGI (reference sequence). CDR3 coding DNA: TGTGCCAGCAGTTACCAACTAGCGGGAGGACTCTCTTCGCAGTATTTT. Translation: CASSYQLAGGLSSQYF.

V is TRBV5-4 and J is TRBJ2-7, with 7 bases fitting TRBD2. The V gene end was trimmed by 4 bases and the J gene end by 6 bases; junction bases not matched to a gene: 13. Germline-derived CDR1 and CDR2 are SGHNT and YYREEE (reference sequence). The CDR3 covers 15 residues. The DNA for the CDR3 is TGTGCCAGCAGCCGGGGGAATGGCAGGGAGGGCGAGCAGTACTTC. Its translation is CASSRGNGREGEQYF.

The V call is TRBV4-3, the J call TRBJ2-3; no clear D. Trimming took off 3 bases at V and 0 bases at J, with 10 bases between the two ends. From germline, CDR1 is LGHNA and CDR2 YSLEER. CDR3 size: 15 residues. The CDR3 nucleotides are TGCGCCAGCAGCCAGACTTTGAGGAGCACAGATACGCAGTATTTT. This translates into CASSQTLRSTDTQYF.

This sequence joins TRBV29-1 and TRBJ2-3; D is perhaps TRBD1 (5 bases). The CDR3 extends over 12 amino acids. V was clipped by 6 bases and J by 1 base, with 8 bases between them. Germline lookup yields CDR1 SQVTM and CDR2 ANQGSEA. The CDR3 is CSVETGTDTQYF. As DNA, the CDR3 is TGCAGCGTGGAGACAGGCACAGATACGCAGTATTTT.

The rearrangement uses TRBV7-8 and TRBJ1-3, with D uncertain. Per the germline V gene, CDR1 is SGHVS and CDR2 is FQNEAQ. The CDR3 length is 15 residues. V was clipped by 5 bases and J by 4 bases, with 15 bases between them. Written as DNA, the CDR3 is TGTGCCAGCAGCGAAGGCCCGGGGTGGGGAAACACCATATATTTT. Translation gives CASSEGPGWGNTIYF.

The chain carries TRBV30 and TRBJ2-3; D is uncertain. Germline lookup yields CDR1 GTSNPN and CDR2 SVGIG (reference sequence). V lost 2 bases and J lost 2, with 14 bases in between. The CDR3 runs to 15 residues. This CDR3 reads CAWSPWASFTDTQYF. CDR3 nucleotides: TGTGCCTGGAGTCCTTGGGCCAGCTTCACAGATACGCAGTATTTT.

CDR3 region: CASSEARSPVGEQFF. The CDR3 DNA is TGTGCCAGCAGTGAAGCGCGGTCCCCGGTTGGAGAGCAGTTCTTC. This chain connects TRBV2 to TRBJ2-1; no definite D call. Germline CDR1 SNHLY, CDR2 FYNNEI. The CDR3 spans 15 residues. V gave up 0 bases and J gave up 10 bases, with 16 bases separating them.

This clone appeared a single time. This rearrangement joins TRBV6-5 to TRBJ2-7; D perhaps matches TRBD2 (5 bases). Germline-derived CDR1 and CDR2 are MNHEY and SVGAGI. CDR3 length: 13 residues. V was shortened by 6 bases and J by 12 bases, with 21 bases between the two germline ends. The CDR3 region has the DNA TGTGCCAGCAGACTAGGCCTCGGATTTGTTGCGTACTTC. Protein sequence: CASRLGLGFVAYF.

CDR3 region: CASSRGSEQYF. The CDR3 nucleotides read TGCGCCAGCAGTAGGGGAAGCGAGCAGTACTTC. The V call is TRBV10-2, the J call TRBJ2-7; maybe TRBD1 (5 bases). Germline V gene sequence: CDR1 WSHSY, CDR2 SAAADI. The CDR3 has 11 amino acids. Trimming removed 5 bases at V and 6 bases at J, with 8 bases between.

The chain couples TRBV11-3 to TRBJ1-2, with TRBD1 as a possible D gene (6 bases). The CDR3 length is 14 residues. Trimming pared 5 bases from V and 4 bases from J, leaving 14 bases between. Germline CDR1 reads SGHNT; CDR2 reads YENEEA. The CDR3 is CASSPDSTVYGYTF. The CDR3 bases are TGTGCCAGCAGCCCGGACAGCACGGTCTATGGCTACACCTTC. Together with reference TRBV11-3 and TRBJ1-2, the CDR3 gives the full variable domain: EAGVVQSPRYKIIEKKQPVAFWCNPISGHNTLYWYLQNLGQGPELLIRYENEEAVDDSQLPKDRFSAERLKGVDSTLKIQPAELGDSAVYLCASSPDSTVYGYTFGSGTRLTVV.

The chain is built from TRBV9 and TRBJ1-2; 7 positions match TRBD1. The CDR3 sequence is 14 residues long. Germline assignment: CDR1 SGDLS and CDR2 YYNGEE. Trimming took 3 bases from V and 0 from J; bases not matched to a gene: 2. The CDR3 DNA reads TGTGCCAGCAGCGCGGGACAGACTAACTATGGCTACACCTTC. It translates to CASSAGQTNYGYTF.

V and J are TRBV25-1 and TRBJ2-1; TRBD2 matches 7 bases. The CDR3 is 15 residues long. Trimming removed 8 bases from V and 3 bases from J; junction bases left unmatched: 10. Looked up from germline, CDR1 is MGHDK and CDR2 is SYGVNS. The CDR3 coding sequence is TGTGCCAGCCAGGCAGGCGAGCGGGACTACAATGAGCAGTTCTTC. This gives the protein CASQAGERDYNEQFF. Full variable domain (rest looked up from reference TRBV25-1 and TRBJ2-1): EADIYQTPRYLVIGTGKKITLECSQTMGHDKMYWYQQDPGMELHLIHYSYGVNSTEKGDLSSESTVSRIRTEHFPLTLESARPSHTSQYLCASQAGERDYNEQFFGPGTRLTVL.

The chain couples TRBV5-8 to TRBJ2-1; 9 bases are a match to TRBD1. The CDR3 is 15 amino acids. Germline CDR1 is SGHTS and CDR2 is YDEGEE. After removal of 4 bases from V and 8 bases from J, the junction contained 10 bases not matched to a gene. The CDR3 DNA follows: TGTGCCAGCAGCCTGATCGGACAGGGGAAGGATGAGCAGTTCTTC. This gives the protein CASSLIGQGKDEQFF. The variable domain in full, with the rest retrieved from reference TRBV5-8 and TRBJ2-1, is EAGVTQSPTHLIKTRGQQATLRCSPISGHTSVYWYQQALGLGLQFLLWYDEGEERNRGNFPPRFSGRQFPNYSSELNVNALELEDSALYLCASSLIGQGKDEQFFGPGTRLTVL.

The chain joins TRBV19 to TRBJ1-2, with a tentative D call TRBD1 (6 bases). This CDR3 is built from 18 residues. Deletions cut 0 bases from V and 2 bases from J, with 19 bases between. The germline gives CDR1 LNHDA, CDR2 SQIVND (reference sequence). This CDR3 reads CASSIDNGQSSLNYGYTF. CDR3 in DNA: TGTGCCAGTAGTATAGATAACGGACAGTCATCCTTAAACTATGGCTACACCTTC.

The rearrangement uses TRBV27 and TRBJ2-7; 9 bases align to TRBD2. In germline, CDR1 is MNHEY, CDR2 SMNVEV (reference sequence). The J segment lost 7 bases and the V segment lost 3 bases, leaving 19 bases of the junction unmatched. The CDR3 length is 18 residues. In DNA, the CDR3 is TGTGCCAGCAGTTTGGTGATAGCGGGAGTTGACCCACCGCTTGAGCAGTACTTC. Protein product: CASSLVIAGVDPPLEQYF.

This chain connects TRBV2 to TRBJ2-3; no clear D gene. Germline lookup yields CDR1 SNHLY and CDR2 FYNNEI. V was shortened by 0 bases and J by 1 base, with 8 bases between the two germline ends. This CDR3 contains 15 residues. CDR3 sequence reads: CASSEALAGTDTQYF. CDR3 coding DNA: TGTGCCAGCAGTGAAGCGCTGGCAGGCACAGATACGCAGTATTTT.

The CDR3 region is CASSEGLAGFNWQFF. As DNA, the CDR3 is TGTGCCAGCAGCGAGGGACTAGCGGGATTTAACTGGCAGTTCTTC. V gene TRBV7-2 combines with J gene TRBJ2-1; 13 nucleotides agree with TRBD2. This CDR3 has 15 residues. The V gene's germline CDR1 is SGHTA and CDR2 FQGNSA. V was clipped by 5 bases and J by 12 bases; unmatched bases: 10. Full variable domain (missing parts from reference TRBV7-2 and TRBJ2-1): GAGVSQSPSNKVTEKGKDVELRCDPISGHTALYWYRQSLGQGLEFLIYFQGNSAPDKSGLPSDRFSAERTGGSVSTLTIQRTQQEDSAVYLCASSEGLAGFNWQFFGPGTRLTVL.

J is TRBJ1-2 and V is TRBV11-2, with 7 nucleotides matching TRBD1. CDR1 is SGHAT, CDR2 FQNNGV, per germline. V gave up 3 bases and J gave up 8 bases; unmatched junction bases: 3. The length of the CDR3 is 12 residues. As DNA, the CDR3 is TGTGCCAGCAGCTTGACAGGGCGCGGCTACACCTTC. Amino acids: CASSLTGRGYTF.

This sequence joins TRBV6-1 and TRBJ1-4, with 8 bases matching TRBD1. Losses at the gene ends were 8 bases for V and 0 bases for J; bases not matched to a gene: 5. The CDR3 runs 15 residues. In germline, CDR1 is MNHNS, CDR2 SASEGT. The CDR3 region has the DNA TGTGCCAGCCGGACAGGGCCGGCAACTAATGAAAAACTGTTTTTT. Its translation is CASRTGPATNEKLFF.